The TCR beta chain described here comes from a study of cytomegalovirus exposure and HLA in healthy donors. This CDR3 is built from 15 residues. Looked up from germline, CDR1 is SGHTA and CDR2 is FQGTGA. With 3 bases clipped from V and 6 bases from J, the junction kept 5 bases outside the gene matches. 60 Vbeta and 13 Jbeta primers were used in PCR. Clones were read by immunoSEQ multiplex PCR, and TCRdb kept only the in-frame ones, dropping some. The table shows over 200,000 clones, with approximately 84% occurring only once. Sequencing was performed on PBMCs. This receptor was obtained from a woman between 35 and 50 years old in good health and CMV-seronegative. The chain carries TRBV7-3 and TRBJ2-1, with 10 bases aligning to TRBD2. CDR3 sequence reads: CASSFHSGGANEQFF. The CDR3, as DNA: TGTGCCAGCAGCTTTCACAGCGGGGGGGCCAATGAGCAGTTCTTC. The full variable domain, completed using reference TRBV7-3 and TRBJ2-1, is GAGVSQTPSNKVTEKGKYVELRCDPISGHTALYWYRQSLGQGPEFLIYFQGTGAADDSGLPNDRFFAVRPEGSVSTLKIQRTERGDSAVYLCASSFHSGGANEQFFGPGTRLTVL.